These 27 T cell receptor beta chains were sequenced from one sample in a study of cytomegalovirus exposure and HLA in healthy donors. TCRdb's table, derived via immunoSEQ multiplex PCR, lists solely in-frame clones and lacks some. The sample carries around 190,000 clones, approximately 85% recorded once. Sequenced sample: PBMCs. The receptors here all came from a woman under 30 in good health and CMV-seronegative.

V usage is TRBV14 and J usage is TRBJ2-7; 13 nucleotides agree with TRBD2. The CDR3 has 18 residues. CDR1 SGHDN and CDR2 FVKESK come from the germline V gene. V lost 1 base to trimming and J lost 2 bases; unmatched junction nucleotides: 8. CDR3 sequence (DNA): TGTGCCAGCAGCCAAGTAGTGACTAGCGGGAGGCTAGCCTACGAGCAGTACTTC. Translated: CASSQVVTSGRLAYEQYF.

This clone came up a few times. The chain is built from TRBV12-5 and TRBJ2-2; D is perhaps TRBD2 (6 bases). CDR1 LGHNT and CDR2 FRNRAP come from the germline V gene. CDR3 length equals 17 residues. Trimming pared 0 bases from V and 0 bases from J, leaving 11 bases between. CDR3 DNA: TGTGCTAGTGGTTTGGTATGGGGGACTTCGAACACCGGGGAGCTGTTTTTT. Protein: CASGLVWGTSNTGELFF.

This clone was seen a few times. V and J are TRBV15 and TRBJ1-1; weak D call: TRBD1 (5 bases). CDR1 and CDR2 from the germline V gene are LNHNV and YYDKDF (reference sequence). The CDR3 contains 14 residues. V dropped 1 base and J dropped 4 bases, with 10 bases sitting between them. CDR3 in DNA: TGTGCCACCAGCAGAGGGACAAGTGGCACTGAAGCTTTCTTT. It translates to CATSRGTSGTEAFF.

V gene TRBV10-3 combines with J gene TRBJ1-2; D not resolved. The CDR3 spans 13 residues. CDR1 is ENHRY, CDR2 SYGVKD, per germline. Trimming pared 2 bases from V and 4 bases from J, leaving 8 bases between. CDR3 DNA: TGTGCCATCAGTGAGAGCGGTTTCTATGGCTACACCTTC. Amino acids: CAISESGFYGYTF.

The V call is TRBV5-4, the J call TRBJ1-1, with D maybe TRBD1 (5 bases). The CDR3 has 12 residues. The V end lost 4 bases, the J end lost 6 bases, and 10 bases lay between the germline ends. CDR1 and CDR2 from the germline V gene are SGHNT and YYREEE (reference sequence). The CDR3 loop is CASSPEGAEAFF. CDR3 coding DNA: TGTGCCAGCAGCCCGGAAGGGGCTGAAGCTTTCTTT. Variable domain in full (rest from reference TRBV5-4 and TRBJ1-1): ETGVTQSPTHLIKTRGQQVTLRCSSQSGHNTVSWYQQALGQGPQFIFQYYREEENGRGNFPPRFSGLQFPNYSSELNVNALELDDSALYLCASSPEGAEAFFGQGTRLTVV.

The gene calls are TRBV5-1 and TRBJ1-1; 8 nucleotides match TRBD1. The CDR3 has 12 residues. From germline, CDR1 is SGHRS and CDR2 YFSETQ. The V gene end was trimmed by 5 bases and the J gene end by 11 bases; junction bases not matched to a gene: 8. As DNA, the CDR3 is TGCGCCAGCAGAGGACAGGGCCAGTTCGCTTTCTTT. Translated: CASRGQGQFAFF.

This sequence joins TRBV7-2 and TRBJ2-2; 7 bases line up with TRBD1. The ends lost 1 base at V and 5 bases at J; junction bases unmatched: 1. The CDR3 is 14 residues long. Germline V CDR1 and CDR2: SGHTA, FQGNSA. The CDR3 sequence: CASSLEQGTGELFF. The CDR3 DNA reads TGTGCCAGCAGCTTAGAACAGGGGACCGGGGAGCTGTTTTTT. The whole variable domain, remainder taken from reference TRBV7-2 and TRBJ2-2, is GAGVSQSPSNKVTEKGKDVELRCDPISGHTALYWYRQSLGQGLEFLIYFQGNSAPDKSGLPSDRFSAERTGGSVSTLTIQRTQQEDSAVYLCASSLEQGTGELFFGEGSRLTVL.

The chain employs TRBV11-2 and TRBJ1-1; D is perhaps TRBD1 (5 bases). There are 14 residues in the CDR3. The V and J ends lost 3 bases and 0 bases respectively, with 8 bases between them. Germline values: CDR1 SGHAT, CDR2 FQNNGV. The CDR3 sequence: CASSLGLMNTEAFF. DNA of the CDR3: TGTGCCAGCAGCTTGGGACTCATGAACACTGAAGCTTTCTTT.

The J gene is TRBJ2-7, the V gene TRBV10-3, with D possibly TRBD1 on 6 matching bases. Germline CDR1 and CDR2: ENHRY and SYGVKD. Trimming stripped 10 bases from V and 3 bases from J, with 13 bases between. The length of the CDR3 is 12 residues. The CDR3 coding sequence is TGTGCCACCCGACAGGTCTTCTACGAGCAGTACTTC. Encoded protein: CATRQVFYEQYF.

V gene TRBV13 combines with J gene TRBJ2-7, with 7 bases matching TRBD1. CDR1 and CDR2 from the germline V gene are PRHDT and FYEKMQ (reference sequence). CDR3 size: 13 residues. Trimming took 4 bases from V and 6 from J; bases not matched to a gene: 6. As DNA, the CDR3 is TGTGCCAGCAGCTCTATTCAGGGGGTCGAGCAGTACTTC. As protein: CASSSIQGVEQYF.

The chain uses TRBV30 and TRBJ1-2; D remains unclear. CDR3 length: 11 residues. V was pared by 3 bases and J by 2 bases, with 4 bases between. Germline lookup yields CDR1 GTSNPN and CDR2 SVGIG (reference sequence). The CDR3 region is CAWSPNYGYTF. The CDR3 DNA is TGTGCCTGGAGCCCGAACTATGGCTACACCTTC.

The V call is TRBV5-1, the J call TRBJ1-1; D call uncertain. The CDR3 loop spans 12 amino acids. Trimming removed 5 bases at V and 7 bases at J, with 12 bases between. Germline lookup yields CDR1 SGHRS and CDR2 YFSETQ. CDR3 coding DNA: TGCGCCAGCAGTATAGGAGGGAGTGAAGCTTTCTTT. It translates to CASSIGGSEAFF.

This clone was seen once. This rearrangement joins TRBV2 to TRBJ1-2; 7 bases are shared with TRBD1. CDR3 size: 19 residues. Per the germline V gene, CDR1 is SNHLY and CDR2 is FYNNEI. Trimming took 0 bases from V and 2 from J; bases not matched to a gene: 15. Written as DNA, the CDR3 is TGTGCCAGCAGTGAAGCCCGATTCTCAGGGGGAGAGCACAACTATGGCTACACCTTC. This gives the protein CASSEARFSGGEHNYGYTF. The entire variable domain, with the rest obtained from reference TRBV2 and TRBJ1-2, is as follows: EPEVTQTPSHQVTQMGQEVILRCVPISNHLYFYWYRQILGQKVEFLVSFYNNEISEKSEIFDDQFSVERPDGSNFTLKIRSTKLEDSAMYFCASSEARFSGGEHNYGYTFGSGTRLTVV.

This chain connects TRBV5-1 to TRBJ1-1; TRBD1 is a possible D gene (6 bases). Germline lookup yields CDR1 SGHRS and CDR2 YFSETQ. The ends were cut back, 0 bases at V and 0 bases at J, with 12 bases in the middle. This CDR3 is 16 amino acids long. CDR3 in amino acids: CASSLGGQGMNTEAFF. CDR3 in DNA: TGCGCCAGCAGCTTGGGAGGTCAGGGGATGAACACTGAAGCTTTCTTT.

The sample holds one count of this clone. The chain joins TRBV9 to TRBJ2-4; possibly TRBD1 for D (6 bases). Germline-derived CDR1 and CDR2 are SGDLS and YYNGEE. The V gene lost 3 bases and the J gene lost 11 bases, with 18 bases spanning the gap. The CDR3 spans 14 residues. Here the CDR3 DNA reads TGTGCCAGCAGCGCCCCGGACAGCTGGGGTCTTCAGTACTTC. It yields the protein CASSAPDSWGLQYF.

This clone was picked up one time. The V gene is TRBV7-9, the J gene TRBJ1-6, with 7 bases lining up with TRBD1. The length of the CDR3 is 14 residues. Germline V gene data show CDR1 as SEHNR and CDR2 as FQNEAQ (reference sequence). V shed 3 bases, J shed 7 bases, and the junction held 3 bases outside the gene matches. The CDR3 loop reads CASSLGQINSPLHF. CDR3 nucleotide sequence: TGTGCCAGCAGCTTGGGACAGATCAATTCACCCCTCCACTTT.

The CDR3, as DNA: TGTGCCAGCAGGAAAGGGGGTAGGGGCAATCAGCCCCAGCATTTT. This codes for CASRKGGRGNQPQHF. This chain uses TRBV2 with TRBJ1-5; possibly TRBD1 for D (6 bases). V dropped 6 bases and J dropped 2 bases, with 14 bases sitting between them. In germline, CDR1 is SNHLY, CDR2 FYNNEI. The CDR3 extends over 15 amino acids.

The chain combines TRBV9 with TRBJ1-3; maybe TRBD1 (6 bases). V lost 2 bases and J 4 bases, leaving 19 bases between the germline ends. Looked up from germline, CDR1 is SGDLS and CDR2 is YYNGEE. The CDR3 covers 17 residues. The CDR3 DNA follows: TGTGCCAGCAGCGTCAATATACAACAGGGATCCGGAAACACCATATATTTT. This codes for CASSVNIQQGSGNTIYF. The whole variable domain, filled in from reference TRBV9 and TRBJ1-3, reads DSGVTQTPKHLITATGQRVTLRCSPRSGDLSVYWYQQSLDQGLQFLIQYYNGEERAKGNILERFSAQQFPDLHSELNLSSLELGDSALYFCASSVNIQQGSGNTIYFGEGSWLTVV.

This chain uses TRBV30 with TRBJ2-5, with D perhaps matching TRBD2 (7 bases). The CDR3 spans 16 residues. Trimming removed 0 bases from V and 1 base from J, with 15 bases in between. Per germline, CDR1 GTSNPN and CDR2 SVGIG (reference sequence). The CDR3 DNA reads as TGTGCCTGGAGTGTAAAGGGGGGGGGACTCCAAGAGACCCAGTACTTC. Translated: CAWSVKGGGLQETQYF.

The V call is TRBV6-1, the J call TRBJ2-2; no reliable D call. The V end was cut by 4 bases, the J end by 6 bases, with 24 bases between. This CDR3 is built from 18 residues. Per germline, CDR1 MNHNS and CDR2 SASEGT. This CDR3 reads CASSAFREAPLHPGELFF. In nucleotides, the CDR3 is TGTGCCAGCAGTGCTTTTAGAGAAGCGCCCCTGCACCCCGGGGAGCTGTTTTTT.

The J gene is TRBJ1-1, the V gene TRBV4-2; D possibly corresponds to TRBD1 (6 bases). Germline lookup yields CDR1 LGHNA and CDR2 YNFKEQ. This CDR3 region has 17 residues. V dropped 4 bases and J dropped 0 bases, with 18 bases sitting between them. CDR3 nucleotides: TGTGCCAGCAGCCTCCCCGGGGCACAGGGCGTGAACACTGAAGCTTTCTTT. Its protein product is CASSLPGAQGVNTEAFF.

The V and J genes are TRBV18 and TRBJ1-4; D is ambiguous. Germline V CDR1 and CDR2: KGHSH, LQKENI. V was cut by 3 bases and J by 3 bases, with 14 bases left in between. CDR3 length equals 16 residues. The CDR3 DNA sequence: TGTGCCAGCTCACCTAGTCTGGTCGCGGCTAATGAAAAACTGTTTTTT. Translated, it gives CASSPSLVAANEKLFF.

The chain has TRBV6-5 and TRBJ2-7; 10 bases are shared with TRBD2. Germline V gene lookup returns CDR1 MNHEY and CDR2 SVGAGI. This CDR3 has 15 residues. V dropped 4 bases and J dropped 5; count of bases not matched to a gene: 8. The chain's CDR3 is CASSSRAGGPHEQYF. CDR3 sequence (DNA): TGTGCCAGCAGTTCCCGAGCGGGAGGGCCACACGAGCAGTACTTC.

This clone is a singleton in its sample. The V and J genes are TRBV7-6 and TRBJ2-5; 7 bases map to TRBD1. Germline V lookup: CDR1 SGHVS, CDR2 FNYEAQ. V dropped 3 bases and J dropped 4; count of bases not matched to a gene: 8. The CDR3 has 15 residues. Here the CDR3 reads CASSFGQESGETQYF. The CDR3 DNA reads as TGTGCCAGCAGCTTTGGACAGGAGAGTGGAGAGACCCAGTACTTC.

This clone has a single count. The chain combines TRBV19 with TRBJ1-1; no definite D call. V was trimmed by 9 bases and J by 2 bases, leaving 13 bases between them. There are 13 residues in the CDR3. Germline values: CDR1 LNHDA, CDR2 SQIVND (reference sequence). The CDR3 region has the DNA TGTGCCAGCACCCCGGGGTCAAACACTGAAGCTTTCTTT. It specifies CASTPGSNTEAFF.

This chain connects TRBV27 to TRBJ2-4, with TRBD2 identical over 8 bases. The CDR3 runs to 17 residues. CDR1 and CDR2 (germline): MNHEY, SMNVEV (reference sequence). Trimming at V came to 2 bases and at J to 0 bases, leaving 6 bases not matched to a gene. The CDR3 coding sequence is TGTGCCAGCAGTTTACAGCGGGGGCCACTAGCCAAAAACATTCAGTACTTC. It encodes CASSLQRGPLAKNIQYF.

V is TRBV27 and J is TRBJ1-1, with 8 bases matching TRBD1. Germline trimming cut 3 bases from V and 6 bases from J; bases unmatched to any gene: 3. This CDR3 spans 13 amino acids. Looked up from germline, CDR1 is MNHEY and CDR2 is SMNVEV (reference sequence). The CDR3 here is CASSFAGGSEAFF. The CDR3 nucleotides are TGTGCCAGCAGTTTCGCAGGGGGCTCTGAAGCTTTCTTT.